This T cell receptor (beta chain) comes out of a study of cytomegalovirus exposure and HLA in healthy donors. Turning to the study itself: Counted in an early data release were approximately 80 million unique TCRs from HLA-typed donors.

On this clone: The antigen is unknown.

Study-wide results and caveats: Rarity characterized most TCR sequences, yet some public TCRs appeared in many donors. Sequencing had likely introduced a cluster of highly shared sequence variants as an artifact.

PCR amplification relied on 60 Vbeta primers (plus 13 Jbeta primers). The protocol was immunoSEQ multiplex PCR, while the TCRdb copy is restricted to in-frame clones and leaves out a portion. The sample holds more than 200,000 clones, around three quarters seen once. Germline-derived CDR1 and CDR2 are KGHSH and LQKENI. The CDR3 contains 15 residues. Trimming took 2 bases from V and 7 from J, leaving 14 bases between them. The receptor comes from a man aged 40-49 years in good health and CMV-seronegative. Sequencing input: PBMCs. The chain carries TRBV18 and TRBJ2-2; no definite D call. The DNA for the CDR3 is TGTGCCAGCTCACCAAATTTTGTGACATACGGGGAGCTGTTTTTT. Translation: CASSPNFVTYGELFF. Combining the CDR3 with reference TRBV18 and TRBJ2-2 gives the whole variable domain NAGVMQNPRHLVRRRGQEARLRCSPMKGHSHVYWYRQLPEEGLKFMVYLQKENIIDESGMPKERFSAEFPKEGPSILRIQQVVRGDSAAYFCASSPNFVTYGELFFGEGSRLTVL.